These 13 T cell receptor beta chains were all obtained from the same sample, sequenced in a study of T cells after yellow fever vaccination. TCRdb re-called the 5' RACE reads through MiXCR, storing one row per CDR3 protein. The sample contains just under 600,000 distinct CDR3 sequences, about 13% of which appear only once. Source: PBMCs, taken on the day of the yellow fever booster vaccination. The receptors were gathered from a man aged 25-40 years who received the YFV17D yellow fever vaccine.

The chain links TRBV30 to TRBJ1-5; D unclear. CDR1 and CDR2 (germline): GTSNPN, SVGIG (reference sequence). The length of the CDR3 is 12 residues. V shed 0 bases and J shed 11 bases, with 11 bases lying between them. The CDR3 here is CAWSVDWAAQHF. The DNA for the CDR3 is TGTGCCTGGAGTGTAGATTGGGCAGCCCAGCATTTT.

V and J are TRBV20-1 and TRBJ2-7, with TRBD2 matching over 10 bases. The CDR3 has 19 amino acids. CDR1 and CDR2 from the germline V gene are DFQATT and SNEGSKA (reference sequence). With V trimmed by 0 bases and J by 2 bases, 16 bases remained unmatched. The CDR3 DNA sequence: TGCAGTGCTAGAGATATACCGGAGGCTAGCGGGAGCCCCGCCTACGAGCAGTACTTC. Its protein product is CSARDIPEASGSPAYEQYF.

This clonotype has a handful of counts. This chain links TRBV28 with TRBJ2-7, with 7 bases that match TRBD1. V was clipped by 1 base and J by 4 bases; unmatched bases: 7. The V gene's germline CDR1 is MDHEN and CDR2 SYDVKM. The CDR3 extends over 15 amino acids. The DNA of the CDR3 is TGTGCCAGCAGTTTATTCCAGGGGGTCGGTTACGAGCAGTACTTC. Protein sequence: CASSLFQGVGYEQYF.

This rearrangement joins TRBV30 to TRBJ2-1; possible D gene TRBD2, 6 bases. Germline CDR1 is GTSNPN and CDR2 is SVGIG (reference sequence). V was trimmed by 0 bases and J by 5 bases, leaving 11 bases between them. The CDR3 is 14 residues long. The CDR3: CAWSVSRGDNEQFF. The CDR3 nucleotides read TGTGCCTGGAGTGTATCGCGCGGGGACAATGAGCAGTTCTTC. The entire variable domain, with the rest obtained from reference TRBV30 and TRBJ2-1, is as follows: SQTIHQWPATLVQPVGSPLSLECTVEGTSNPNLYWYRQAAGRGLQLLFYSVGIGQISSEVPQNLSASRPQDRQFILSSKKLLLSDSGFYLCAWSVSRGDNEQFFGPGTRLTVL.

Concerning this clonotype itself: Because the CDR3 is missing its conserved closing phenylalanine or tryptophan, this is likely a read error. This chain links TRBV5-1 with TRBJ2-5; D is unclear. Germline V gene lookup returns CDR1 SGHRS and CDR2 YFSETQ. Trimming left V 5 bases short and J 1 base short, with 9 bases between. The CDR3 is made up of 13 amino acids. This chain's CDR3 is CASSYDPQETQYY. The CDR3 DNA is TGCGCCAGCAGTTATGACCCCCAAGAGACCCAGTACTAC.

This clonotype turned up a few times. This chain links TRBV6-2 or TRBV6-3 with TRBJ2-2, with 12 bases lining up with TRBD2. The germline CDR1 and CDR2 sequences are MNHEY and SVGEGT. The CDR3 loop spans 15 amino acids. V shed 6 bases, J shed 6 bases, and the junction held 5 bases outside the gene matches. The CDR3 DNA sequence: TGTGCCAGCAGCTGGACTAGCGGGAAAGCCGGGGAGCTGTTTTTT. Protein product: CASSWTSGKAGELFF.

V usage is TRBV7-2 and J usage is TRBJ2-2, with D possibly TRBD1 on 6 matching bases. CDR1 is SGHTA, CDR2 FQGNSA, per germline. Deletions cut 4 bases from V and 4 bases from J, with 10 bases between. The CDR3 covers 14 residues. The CDR3 region is CASSSRTVTGELFF. The CDR3 DNA reads TGTGCCAGCAGCTCAAGGACAGTCACCGGGGAGCTGTTTTTT. Combining the CDR3 with reference TRBV7-2 and TRBJ2-2 gives the whole variable domain GAGVSQSPSNKVTEKGKDVELRCDPISGHTALYWYRQSLGQGLEFLIYFQGNSAPDKSGLPSDRFSAERTGGSVSTLTIQRTQQEDSAVYLCASSSRTVTGELFFGEGSRLTVL.

This clonotype was found a few times. The gene calls are TRBV6-1 and TRBJ1-2; no reliable D call. Trimming pared 5 bases from V and 4 bases from J, leaving 14 bases between. Germline CDR1 is MNHNS and CDR2 is SASEGT. This CDR3 has 14 residues. CDR3 in amino acids: CASSTGNLGYGYTF. The CDR3 nucleotides are TGTGCCAGCAGTACCGGAAATCTGGGCTATGGCTACACCTTC.

The CDR3 is CASSRLANAYEQYF. CDR3 coding DNA: TGTGCCAGCAGTCGACTAGCGAACGCCTACGAGCAGTACTTC. The chain uses TRBV28 and TRBJ2-7; 8 bases map to TRBD2. CDR3 length equals 14 residues. Germline CDR1 is MDHEN and CDR2 is SYDVKM. V shed 5 bases and J 2 bases; nucleotides not matched to a gene: 5.

This clonotype was recorded many times. J is TRBJ2-3 and V is TRBV6-5, with D possibly being TRBD2 (5 bases). The V gene lost 2 bases and the J gene lost 2 bases, with 23 bases spanning the gap. From germline, CDR1 is MNHEY and CDR2 SVGAGI. The CDR3 has 19 amino acids. The CDR3: CASSYPRPPQRLATDTQYF. In nucleotides, the CDR3 is TGTGCCAGCAGTTACCCTCGCCCCCCACAACGGCTAGCCACAGATACGCAGTATTTT.

The V gene is TRBV7-2, the J gene TRBJ2-7, with D possibly being TRBD1 or TRBD2 (5 bases each). The CDR3 consists of 13 residues. The germline gives CDR1 SGHTA, CDR2 FQGNSA. The CDR3 nucleotides are TGTGCTTCGGCAGGGCGGGCGTCCTACGAGCAGTACTTC. The encoded protein is CASAGRASYEQYF.

The chain joins TRBV10-3 to TRBJ1-2; tentative D call: TRBD1 (6 bases). CDR1 is ENHRY, CDR2 SYGVKD, per germline. The CDR3 is made up of 17 amino acids. V lost 0 bases and J lost 8, with 22 bases in between. CDR3 sequence reads: CAISESLDQGYRVGYTF. CDR3 sequence (DNA): TGTGCCATCAGTGAGTCGCTCGACCAGGGGTATCGGGTCGGCTACACCTTC.

The genes are TRBV21-1 and TRBJ2-1; the listed D gene, TRBD2, was not tested against the DNA. TRBV21-1 corresponds to a pseudogene. This CDR3 is built from 17 residues. CDR3 nucleotides: TGTGCCAGCAGCAAAGCTCGTCGGGAGGACCCGTACAATGAGCAGTTCTTC. Its protein product is CASSKARREDPYNEQFF.